A single T cell receptor beta chain is shown here with its context. Its antigen is currently unknown. The assay was immunoSEQ multiplex PCR, and TCRdb's table has in-frame clones only and misses some. Of roughly 68,000 clones in the sample, 80% to 85% are singletons; the top ten hold about 4.7%. Thawed PBMCs were FACS-sorted into unstimulated CD4+CD25+CD127- regulatory T cells, CD4+CD25- non-regulatory cells, CD4 and CD8 cells. The sample is drawn from a study of Tregs in tolerant kidney transplant recipients. Study findings and constraints: Biological reproducibility was not directly addressed in this study. The small number of patients limits these findings pending further validation.

Trimming cost V 3 bases and J 6 bases, with 10 bases left between them. The CDR3 runs 13 residues. Germline CDR1 reads SGDLS; CDR2 reads YYNGEE. The rearrangement links TRBV9 to TRBJ2-1, with D possibly matching TRBD1 (5 bases). The clonotype originates from a human donor in good health. Sequences were obtained from CD4+ T cells from blood. CDR3 sequence: CASSGPGPNEQFF. The CDR3 coding sequence is TGTGCCAGCAGCGGGCCAGGGCCCAATGAGCAGTTCTTC.